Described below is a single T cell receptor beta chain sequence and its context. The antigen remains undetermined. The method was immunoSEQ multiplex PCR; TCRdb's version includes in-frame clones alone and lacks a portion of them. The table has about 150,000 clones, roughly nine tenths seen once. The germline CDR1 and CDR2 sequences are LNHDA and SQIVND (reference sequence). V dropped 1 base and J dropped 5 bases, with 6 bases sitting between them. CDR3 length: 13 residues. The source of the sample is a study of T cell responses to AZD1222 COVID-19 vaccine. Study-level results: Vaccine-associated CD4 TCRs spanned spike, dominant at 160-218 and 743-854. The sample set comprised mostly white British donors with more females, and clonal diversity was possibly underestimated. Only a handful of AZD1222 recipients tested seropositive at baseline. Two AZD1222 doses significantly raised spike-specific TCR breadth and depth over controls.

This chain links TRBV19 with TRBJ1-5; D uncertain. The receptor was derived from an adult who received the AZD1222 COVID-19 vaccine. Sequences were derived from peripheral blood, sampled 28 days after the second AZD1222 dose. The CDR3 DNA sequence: TGTGCCAGTAGTATAGGCGGAGATCAGCCCCAGCATTTT. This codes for CASSIGGDQPQHF.